Listed below are T cell receptor beta chains from one sample, sequenced in a study of a mutant IDH1 vaccine in newly diagnosed glioma. Data came from immunoSEQ multiplex PCR; TCRdb stores just in-frame clones and leaves some out. Of almost 95,000 clones listed, roughly 86% are singletons. No antigen is known for these receptors. The specimen was PBMCs, collected from a glioma patient whose treatment included an IDH1 peptide vaccine. Receptors were obtained from a woman aged 45-65 years with glioma. Each CDR3 is given with its conserved first and last residue. The D gene is left open where the match is weak. Clone size appears in some rows only: once, few, many, or a class for an expanded clone.

clone_size: .
v_call: TRBV6-6
d_call: .
j_call: TRBJ2-2
cdr3_aa: CASRDGRGTGELFF
cdr3_nt: TGTGCCAGCAGGGACGGGAGAGGGACCGGGGAGCTGTTTTTT

clone_size: .
v_call: TRBV5-6
d_call: TRBD1
j_call: TRBJ2-5
cdr3_aa: CASSHRDRDTQYF
cdr3_nt: TGTGCCAGCAGCCACCGGGACAGGGACACCCAGTACTTC

clone_size: .
v_call: TRBV6-4
d_call: .
j_call: TRBJ1-3
cdr3_aa: CASNVDISPGNTIYF
cdr3_nt: TGTGCCAGCAATGTGGACATTTCACCTGGAAACACCATATATTTT

clone_size: .
v_call: TRBV29-1
d_call: .
j_call: TRBJ1-1
cdr3_aa: CSVVRGLNTEAFF
cdr3_nt: TGCAGCGTTGTAAGGGGTCTGAACACTGAAGCTTTCTTT

clone_size: .
v_call: TRBV19
d_call: .
j_call: TRBJ1-1
cdr3_aa: CASIRHRGTEAFF
cdr3_nt: TGTGCCAGTATAAGGCATAGGGGCACTGAAGCTTTCTTT

clone_size: .
v_call: TRBV19
d_call: .
j_call: TRBJ2-6
cdr3_aa: CASRLWTVSGANVLTF
cdr3_nt: TGTGCCAGTAGACTCTGGACTGTCTCTGGGGCCAACGTCCTGACTTTC

clone_size: .
v_call: TRBV27
d_call: .
j_call: TRBJ1-1
cdr3_aa: CASSSRLNTEAFF
cdr3_nt: TGTGCCAGCAGTTCACGTTTAAACACTGAAGCTTTCTTT

clone_size: once
v_call: TRBV28
d_call: TRBD2
j_call: TRBJ2-1
cdr3_aa: CASSSTSARSSYNEQFF
cdr3_nt: TGTGCCAGCAGTTCAACTAGCGCCCGAAGCTCCTACAATGAGCAGTTCTTC

clone_size: .
v_call: TRBV28
d_call: .
j_call: TRBJ1-2
cdr3_aa: CASSSRYGYTF
cdr3_nt: TGTGCCAGCAGTTCCAGATATGGCTACACCTTC

clone_size: .
v_call: TRBV5-1
d_call: TRBD2
j_call: TRBJ2-5
cdr3_aa: CASSGTSGRVETQYF
cdr3_nt: TGCGCCAGCAGCGGGACTAGCGGGAGGGTAGAGACCCAGTACTTC

clone_size: .
v_call: TRBV30
d_call: .
j_call: TRBJ2-7
cdr3_aa: CAWNGDSYEQYF
cdr3_nt: TGTGCCTGGAACGGAGACTCCTACGAGCAGTACTTC

clone_size: .
v_call: TRBV2
d_call: TRBD2
j_call: TRBJ2-1
cdr3_aa: CASSSGTSGFF
cdr3_nt: TGTGCCAGCAGTTCCGGGACTAGCGGGTTCTTC

clone_size: .
v_call: TRBV28
d_call: TRBD1
j_call: TRBJ2-2
cdr3_aa: CASNIDREEERTGELFF
cdr3_nt: TGTGCCAGCAACATCGACAGGGAAGAGGAACGAACAGGGGAGCTGTTTTTT

clone_size: .
v_call: TRBV5-6
d_call: .
j_call: TRBJ2-6
cdr3_aa: CASSLGVSGANVLTF
cdr3_nt: TGTGCCAGCAGCTTGGGGGTCTCTGGGGCCAACGTCCTGACTTTC

clone_size: .
v_call: TRBV9
d_call: TRBD1
j_call: TRBJ1-5
cdr3_aa: CASSFGQGDQPQHF
cdr3_nt: TGTGCCAGCAGTTTTGGACAGGGTGATCAGCCCCAGCATTTT

clone_size: .
v_call: TRBV5-4
d_call: TRBD2
j_call: TRBJ2-1
cdr3_aa: CASSSLAGTSYNEQFF
cdr3_nt: TGTGCCAGCAGCTCCTTAGCGGGGACCTCCTACAATGAGCAGTTCTTC

clone_size: .
v_call: TRBV19
d_call: .
j_call: TRBJ1-6
cdr3_aa: CASSISSNSPLHF
cdr3_nt: TGTGCCAGTAGTATCTCCTCTAATTCACCCCTCCACTTT

clone_size: .
v_call: TRBV6-5
d_call: .
j_call: TRBJ1-1
cdr3_aa: CASSYHDRNTEAFF
cdr3_nt: TGTGCCAGCAGTTACCATGACAGGAACACTGAAGCTTTCTTT

clone_size: .
v_call: TRBV15
d_call: .
j_call: TRBJ2-2
cdr3_aa: CATSRDGHYANTGELFF
cdr3_nt: TGTGCCACCAGCAGAGACGGACACTACGCGAACACCGGGGAGCTGTTTTTT

clone_size: .
v_call: TRBV5-1
d_call: TRBD1
j_call: TRBJ1-2
cdr3_aa: CASSTQGIGYGYTF
cdr3_nt: TGCGCCAGCAGCACACAGGGGATCGGGTATGGCTACACCTTC

clone_size: .
v_call: TRBV9
d_call: TRBD2
j_call: TRBJ2-5
cdr3_aa: CASSVGAREGETQYF
cdr3_nt: TGTGCCAGCAGCGTAGGGGCCAGGGAGGGGGAGACCCAGTACTTC

clone_size: once
v_call: TRBV5-5
d_call: .
j_call: TRBJ2-3
cdr3_aa: CASNLLAASTDTQYF
cdr3_nt: TGTGCCAGCAACCTTTTGGCCGCTAGCACAGATACGCAGTATTTT

clone_size: once
v_call: TRBV5-8
d_call: .
j_call: TRBJ1-5
cdr3_aa: CASSLRIGAAYNQPQHF
cdr3_nt: TGTGCCAGCAGCTTAAGAATTGGGGCCGCATACAATCAGCCCCAGCATTTT

clone_size: .
v_call: TRBV25-1
d_call: TRBD2
j_call: TRBJ2-5
cdr3_aa: CASLSASGRFRETQYF
cdr3_nt: TGTGCCAGCCTTTCGGCTAGCGGGAGATTTCGAGAGACCCAGTACTTC

clone_size: .
v_call: TRBV6-1
d_call: TRBD2
j_call: TRBJ2-7
cdr3_aa: CASSESASGRGTLGFEQYF
cdr3_nt: TGTGCCAGCAGTGAATCGGCTAGCGGGAGGGGGACCCTAGGTTTCGAGCAGTACTTC

clone_size: .
v_call: TRBV5-6
d_call: .
j_call: TRBJ2-7
cdr3_aa: CASSAGLGSYEQYF
cdr3_nt: TGTGCCAGCAGCGCGGGACTCGGCTCCTACGAGCAGTACTTC

clone_size: once
v_call: TRBV6-5
d_call: .
j_call: TRBJ2-7
cdr3_aa: CASAWEGGYEQYF
cdr3_nt: TGTGCCAGCGCGTGGGAGGGGGGCTACGAGCAGTACTTC

clone_size: few
v_call: TRBV10-3
d_call: TRBD1
j_call: TRBJ1-1
cdr3_aa: CAITKRTGTDTEAFF
cdr3_nt: TGTGCCATCACCAAAAGGACAGGGACGGACACTGAAGCTTTCTTT

clone_size: .
v_call: TRBV4-1
d_call: TRBD1
j_call: TRBJ2-3
cdr3_aa: CASSRGQGFTDTQYF
cdr3_nt: TGCGCCAGCAGCCGAGGACAGGGTTTCACAGATACGCAGTATTTT

clone_size: .
v_call: TRBV28
d_call: .
j_call: TRBJ2-7
cdr3_aa: CASNNGGNSYEQYF
cdr3_nt: TGTGCCAGCAATAACGGGGGCAACTCCTACGAGCAGTACTTC

clone_size: .
v_call: TRBV27
d_call: TRBD1
j_call: TRBJ2-5
cdr3_aa: CASSVTRQGQETQYF
cdr3_nt: TGTGCCAGCAGTGTAACCCGACAGGGTCAAGAGACCCAGTACTTC

clone_size: .
v_call: TRBV7-2
d_call: TRBD1
j_call: TRBJ2-5
cdr3_aa: CASSRDRGQETQYF
cdr3_nt: TGTGCCAGCAGCAGGGACAGGGGTCAAGAGACCCAGTACTTC

clone_size: .
v_call: TRBV28
d_call: .
j_call: TRBJ2-5
cdr3_aa: CASSLPTGPLKETQYF
cdr3_nt: TGTGCCAGCAGTCTCCCAACGGGTCCCCTCAAGGAGACCCAGTACTTC

clone_size: .
v_call: TRBV5-1
d_call: .
j_call: TRBJ2-7
cdr3_aa: CASSLVTGRSYEQYF
cdr3_nt: TGCGCCAGCAGCTTGGTTACAGGGAGGTCCTACGAGCAGTACTTC

clone_size: .
v_call: TRBV7-2
d_call: TRBD2
j_call: TRBJ2-7
cdr3_aa: CASSLLGLAGYEQYF
cdr3_nt: TGTGCCAGCAGCTTATTGGGACTAGCGGGCTACGAGCAGTACTTC

clone_size: once
v_call: TRBV7-6
d_call: TRBD2
j_call: TRBJ2-1
cdr3_aa: CASSPRVIKLAGIYNEQFF
cdr3_nt: TGTGCCAGCAGCCCACGCGTGATTAAACTAGCGGGAATCTACAATGAGCAGTTCTTC

clone_size: .
v_call: TRBV5-4
d_call: TRBD1
j_call: TRBJ2-7
cdr3_aa: CASSLLSGTGSYEQYF
cdr3_nt: TGTGCCAGCAGCTTGCTTTCCGGGACAGGGTCCTACGAGCAGTACTTC

clone_size: .
v_call: TRBV18
d_call: .
j_call: TRBJ2-7
cdr3_aa: CASSPRRGYEQYF
cdr3_nt: TGTGCCAGCTCACCACGGCGGGGCTACGAGCAGTACTTC

clone_size: .
v_call: TRBV5-1
d_call: .
j_call: TRBJ1-1
cdr3_aa: CASSLGQVNTEAFF
cdr3_nt: TGCGCCAGCAGCTTGGGGCAGGTGAACACTGAAGCTTTCTTT

clone_size: .
v_call: TRBV2
d_call: .
j_call: TRBJ2-5
cdr3_aa: CASSKDQGRETQYF
cdr3_nt: TGTGCCAGCAGTAAAGATCAGGGGCGAGAGACCCAGTACTTC

clone_size: .
v_call: TRBV4-1
d_call: .
j_call: TRBJ2-1
cdr3_aa: CASSQGLINEQFF
cdr3_nt: TGCGCCAGCAGCCAAGGACTGATCAATGAGCAGTTCTTC

clone_size: .
v_call: TRBV6-5
d_call: .
j_call: TRBJ1-1
cdr3_aa: CASRTTRGTEAFF
cdr3_nt: TGTGCCAGCAGAACGACCAGGGGAACTGAAGCTTTCTTT

clone_size: .
v_call: TRBV6-6
d_call: .
j_call: TRBJ2-2
cdr3_aa: CASSFQGYGELFF
cdr3_nt: TGTGCCAGCTCATTCCAGGGGTACGGGGAGCTGTTTTTT

clone_size: .
v_call: TRBV10-3
d_call: .
j_call: TRBJ2-5
cdr3_aa: CAISESSWWETQYF
cdr3_nt: TGTGCCATCAGTGAGTCGAGTTGGTGGGAGACCCAGTACTTC

clone_size: .
v_call: TRBV4-2
d_call: .
j_call: TRBJ2-1
cdr3_aa: CASSQDSPPRGEQFF
cdr3_nt: TGTGCCAGCAGCCAAGATAGTCCCCCTAGGGGTGAGCAGTTCTTC

clone_size: .
v_call: TRBV7-3
d_call: .
j_call: TRBJ2-1
cdr3_aa: CASSPGGQFYNEQFF
cdr3_nt: TGTGCCAGCAGCCCAGGCGGCCAATTTTACAATGAGCAGTTCTTC

clone_size: .
v_call: TRBV6-5
d_call: TRBD1
j_call: TRBJ1-1
cdr3_aa: CASSSPGQGASEAFF
cdr3_nt: TGTGCCAGCAGTTCGCCGGGACAGGGTGCCTCTGAAGCTTTCTTT

clone_size: few
v_call: TRBV18
d_call: TRBD1
j_call: TRBJ1-5
cdr3_aa: CASSPPGQNSNQPQHF
cdr3_nt: TGTGCCAGCTCACCCCCGGGACAGAATAGCAATCAGCCCCAGCATTTT

clone_size: .
v_call: TRBV5-1
d_call: TRBD2
j_call: TRBJ2-1
cdr3_aa: CASSVGSSGRDEQFF
cdr3_nt: TGCGCCAGCAGTGTTGGGTCTAGCGGGAGGGATGAGCAGTTCTTC

clone_size: .
v_call: TRBV11-2
d_call: TRBD2
j_call: TRBJ2-5
cdr3_aa: CASSLPGLARRKYF
cdr3_nt: TGTGCCAGCAGCTTACCGGGACTAGCAAGGAGAAAGTACTTC

clone_size: .
v_call: TRBV28
d_call: TRBD1
j_call: TRBJ2-7
cdr3_aa: CASSPFGQGASYEQYF
cdr3_nt: TGTGCCAGCAGTCCATTCGGACAGGGAGCTTCCTACGAGCAGTACTTC

clone_size: .
v_call: TRBV28
d_call: .
j_call: TRBJ2-5
cdr3_aa: CASSPRGPERETQYF
cdr3_nt: TGTGCCAGCAGCCCCCGGGGCCCCGAGAGGGAGACCCAGTACTTC

clone_size: .
v_call: TRBV7-7
d_call: .
j_call: TRBJ2-3
cdr3_aa: CASSPGVADTDTQYF
cdr3_nt: TGTGCTAGCAGCCCCGGGGTCGCGGACACAGATACGCAGTATTTT

clone_size: .
v_call: TRBV5-1
d_call: TRBD2
j_call: TRBJ2-1
cdr3_aa: CASSLVVGLAGEQFF
cdr3_nt: TGCGCCAGCAGCTTGGTGGTCGGACTAGCGGGTGAGCAGTTCTTC

clone_size: few
v_call: TRBV5-1
d_call: .
j_call: TRBJ2-3
cdr3_aa: CASSGLANTQYF
cdr3_nt: TGCGCCAGCAGCGGACTCGCAAATACGCAGTATTTT

clone_size: .
v_call: TRBV27
d_call: TRBD1
j_call: TRBJ1-1
cdr3_aa: CASRDRGRGTEAFF
cdr3_nt: TGTGCCAGCAGGGACAGGGGGCGGGGCACTGAAGCTTTCTTT

clone_size: .
v_call: TRBV18
d_call: .
j_call: TRBJ2-3
cdr3_aa: CASSLQPFTDTQYF
cdr3_nt: TGTGCCAGCTCACTCCAGCCGTTCACAGATACGCAGTATTTT

clone_size: .
v_call: TRBV7-9
d_call: TRBD2
j_call: TRBJ2-5
cdr3_aa: CASSLGRGGQSETQYF
cdr3_nt: TGTGCCAGCAGCTTAGGCCGGGGGGGTCAGTCTGAGACCCAGTACTTC

clone_size: .
v_call: TRBV2
d_call: .
j_call: TRBJ1-5
cdr3_aa: CASSLDQGQPQHF
cdr3_nt: TGTGCCAGCAGTTTAGACCAGGGTCAGCCCCAGCATTTT